These 28 T cell receptor beta chains came from one sample sequenced in a study of T cell repertoires in cytomegalovirus infection. No antigen has been identified for these receptors. TCRdb itself ran the reads through MiXCR, one entry per CDR3 protein. The top ten hold about two fifths of the sample, which has around 430,000 distinct CDR3 sequences, more than 40% seen once. This material consisted of cultured PBMCs, taken from culture after CMV antigen stimulation. The origin of the receptors is a human donor in good health (CMV status not recorded). Some clones in this sample may be carry-over from other donors' samples.

This clonotype was seen a handful of times. The genes are TRBV7-6 and TRBJ2-5, with a tentative D call TRBD2 (5 bases). CDR1 SGHVS and CDR2 FNYEAQ come from the germline V gene. With 5 bases removed from V and 5 bases from J, the gap between germline ends came to 15 bases. This CDR3 has 14 residues. Here the CDR3 reads CASSPGSSGETQYF. The CDR3 bases are TGTGCCAGCAGCCCCGGATCCTCGGGGGAGACCCAGTACTTC.

Of note for this clonotype: An end of the junction differs from the germline gene, which may be a read error. The chain is built from TRBV29-1 and TRBJ2-1, with D perhaps matching TRBD1 (5 bases). CDR3 length equals 11 residues. Germline V gene data show CDR1 as SQVTM and CDR2 as ANQGSEA. CDR3 sequence (DNA): TGCAGCGTCTACAGGTTACCAGGTTTTAGCTTC. Its protein product is CSVYRLPGFSF.

The rearrangement uses TRBV12-3 or TRBV12-4 and TRBJ1-1; no clear D gene. This CDR3 contains 13 residues. The V end was cut by 6 bases, the J end by 3 bases, with 11 bases between. CDR3 residues: CASSFTAYTEAFF. The CDR3 nucleotides read TGTGCCAGCAGCTTTACAGCCTACACTGAAGCTTTCTTT.

The V and J genes are TRBV28 and TRBJ2-7, with 8 nucleotides matching TRBD1. The V gene's germline CDR1 is MDHEN and CDR2 SYDVKM. The CDR3 has 15 residues. The V segment lost 5 bases and the J segment 4 bases; nucleotides outside the gene matches: 10. CDR3 sequence reads: CASSPYRTGRYEQYF. The CDR3, as DNA: TGTGCCAGCAGTCCCTACAGGACAGGGAGGTACGAGCAGTACTTC.

V gene TRBV10-3 combines with J gene TRBJ2-5; D might be TRBD1 or TRBD2, each matching 6 bases. The CDR3 length is 15 residues. Germline V lookup: CDR1 ENHRY, CDR2 SYGVKD. The V end lost 10 bases, the J end lost 1 base, and 19 bases lay between the germline ends. CDR3 DNA: TGTGCCACCTCCGGAAGCGGAGGGGGCCAAGAGACCCAGTACTTC. As protein: CATSGSGGGQETQYF.

The chain links TRBV28 to TRBJ2-2; TRBD2 agrees at 11 bases. After removal of 6 bases from V and 7 bases from J, the junction contained 4 bases not matched to a gene. The CDR3 extends over 14 amino acids. Germline V gives CDR1 MDHEN, CDR2 SYDVKM. CDR3 in amino acids: CASSTGTSGGELFF. The CDR3 DNA reads as TGTGCCAGCAGCACCGGGACTAGCGGCGGGGAGCTGTTTTTT.

The chain is built from TRBV12-3 or TRBV12-4 and TRBJ2-1; 9 positions agree with TRBD2. V was clipped by 3 bases and J by 7 bases; unmatched bases: 7. This CDR3 is built from 15 residues. The CDR3 sequence is CASSFAGGGGNEQFF. The DNA of the CDR3 is TGTGCCAGCAGTTTCGCGGGCGGGGGGGGGAATGAGCAGTTCTTC.

The chain combines TRBV3-1 with TRBJ1-1, with 7 bases fitting TRBD1. Germline CDR1 and CDR2: LGHDT and YNNKEL (reference sequence). The CDR3 length is 15 residues. The trim removed 3 bases at V and 5 bases at J, leaving 9 bases unmatched. CDR3 in amino acids: CASSHADRAGTEAFF. The CDR3 nucleotides read TGTGCCAGCAGCCATGCCGACAGGGCTGGGACTGAAGCTTTCTTT.

The rearrangement joins TRBV7-4 to TRBJ2-2, with a weak D call TRBD1 (5 bases). CDR3 length equals 12 residues. V was pared by 10 bases and J by 8 bases, with 14 bases between. CDR1 is SGHVT and CDR2 is SQSDAQ in the germline V gene. The CDR3 here is CATDILSGELFF. CDR3 sequence (DNA): TGTGCCACGGACATTTTGAGTGGGGAGCTGTTTTTT.

This chain links TRBV25-1 with TRBJ1-1, with a possible D match to TRBD1 (5 bases). CDR1 is MGHDK and CDR2 is SYGVNS in the germline V gene. The CDR3 length is 14 residues. Deletions cut 4 bases from V and 8 bases from J, with 17 bases between. CDR3 in DNA: TGTGCCAGCAGTGCCGGGACGTCTAAGGGAGAAGCTTTCTTT. Translation gives CASSAGTSKGEAFF.

The chain carries TRBV10-3 and TRBJ2-3, with 11 nucleotides matching TRBD2. Unmatched junction bases numbered 4, after V lost 0 bases and J lost 11 bases. The germline CDR1 and CDR2 sequences are ENHRY and SYGVKD. This CDR3 region has 14 residues. The CDR3, as DNA: TGTGCCATCAGTGAGTCGGAGACTAGCGGGGTGCAGTATTTT. It codes for CAISESETSGVQYF.

This clonotype was recorded once. The CDR3 spells CASSIVAGPSYEQYF. DNA of the CDR3: TGTGCCAGTAGTATAGTAGCGGGACCCTCCTACGAGCAGTACTTC. V is TRBV19 and J is TRBJ2-7; 8 nucleotides align to TRBD2. The CDR3 has 15 amino acids. CDR1 and CDR2 from the germline V gene are LNHDA and SQIVND (reference sequence). Unmatched junction bases numbered 2, after V lost 1 base and J lost 0 bases.

The CDR3 bases are TGTGCCAGCAGTTTTGGAGGACACGAGCAGTACTTC. Encoded protein: CASSFGGHEQYF. This chain links TRBV12-3 or TRBV12-4 with TRBJ2-7, with a tentative D call TRBD2 (5 bases). The CDR3 loop spans 12 amino acids. The V end lost 3 bases, the J end lost 5 bases, and 8 bases lay between the germline ends.

The V call is TRBV6-1, the J call TRBJ2-3; unclear D gene. Germline CDR1 reads MNHNS; CDR2 reads SASEGT. The CDR3 extends over 13 amino acids. V was trimmed by 5 bases and J by 4 bases, leaving 10 bases between them. CDR3 loop: CASSRVAPDTQYF. The CDR3 DNA reads TGTGCCAGCAGTCGAGTGGCTCCAGATACGCAGTATTTT.

The chain has TRBV10-2 and TRBJ1-2; D is ambiguous. Deletions cut 6 bases from V and 5 bases from J, with 13 bases between. Germline values: CDR1 WSHSY, CDR2 SAAADI. The CDR3 has 13 residues. This chain's CDR3 is CASRIQSGYGYTF. The CDR3 region has the DNA TGCGCCAGCAGGATACAGTCGGGGTATGGCTACACCTTC.

J is TRBJ1-2 and V is TRBV7-9; possibly TRBD1 for D (5 bases). This CDR3 has 12 residues. V lost 3 bases, J lost 6 bases, and 8 bases lay in between. Germline CDR1 SEHNR, CDR2 FQNEAQ (reference sequence). CDR3 nucleotides: TGTGCCAGCAGCTTGAAGGGACATGGCTACACCTTC. Its translation is CASSLKGHGYTF. The complete variable domain, with remaining parts taken from reference TRBV7-9 and TRBJ1-2, reads DTGVSQNPRHKITKRGQNVTFRCDPISEHNRLYWYRQTLGQGPEFLTYFQNEAQLEKSRLLSDRFSAERPKGSFSTLEIQRTEQGDSAMYLCASSLKGHGYTFGSGTRLTVV.

This clonotype was counted a few times. The V and J genes are TRBV12-3 or TRBV12-4 and TRBJ1-5; the D is unclear. The CDR3 spans 15 residues. V was clipped by 6 bases and J by 5 bases, with 17 bases between them. CDR3 nucleotides: TGTGCCAGCAGCCCGACCCACCGGGGAGATCAGCCCCAGCATTTT. Translated, it gives CASSPTHRGDQPQHF.

This chain joins TRBV6-1 and TRBJ2-3; 7 nucleotides line up with TRBD2. Per the germline V gene, CDR1 is MNHNS and CDR2 is SASEGT. Trimming took 5 bases from V and 4 from J; bases not matched to a gene: 15. The CDR3 totals 17 residues. Here the CDR3 reads CASSPPARRERSDTQYF. The CDR3 DNA reads TGTGCCAGCAGTCCTCCCGCCCGGCGGGAGAGGTCAGATACGCAGTATTTT.

The rearrangement uses TRBV27 and TRBJ1-4, with TRBD1 identical over 7 bases. Germline V gene lookup returns CDR1 MNHEY and CDR2 SMNVEV (reference sequence). This CDR3 contains 13 residues. J gave up 7 bases and V 9 bases, and 8 bases lay outside the gene matches. CDR3 DNA sequence: TGTGCCAGTGCCCCGGACAGGAGTGAAAAACTGTTTTTT. Its protein is CASAPDRSEKLFF.

The gene calls are TRBV6-8 and TRBJ2-3; no reliable D call. The V gene lost 0 bases and the J gene lost 1 base, with 11 bases spanning the gap. This CDR3 contains 16 residues. Germline lookup yields CDR1 MNHGY and CDR2 SAAAGT. The CDR3 nucleotides read TGTGCCAGCAGTTACTCGAGCCCGATACGCACAGATACGCAGTATTTT. Translated, it gives CASSYSSPIRTDTQYF.

This clonotype was detected many times. The V call is TRBV7-2, the J call TRBJ2-5; TRBD1 matches at 7 bases. The CDR3 length is 12 residues. Germline CDR1 is SGHTA and CDR2 is FQGNSA. V was clipped by 5 bases and J by 5 bases; unmatched bases: 2. The CDR3 spells CASSRQGETQYF. The CDR3 DNA reads as TGTGCCAGCAGCCGACAGGGCGAGACCCAGTACTTC.

This sequence joins TRBV5-4 and TRBJ2-7; maybe TRBD2 (5 bases). The CDR3 loop spans 16 amino acids. The germline gives CDR1 SGHNT, CDR2 YYREEE (reference sequence). V lost 0 bases and J lost 2, with 15 bases in between. The CDR3 DNA reads as TGTGCCAGCAGCTTGGGAAGAAGCGGCGGAACCTACGAGCAGTACTTC. Protein product: CASSLGRSGGTYEQYF.

This clonotype was observed a handful of times. This chain joins TRBV11-2 and TRBJ2-1; maybe TRBD1 (7 bases). V lost 6 bases and J 2 bases, leaving 17 bases between the germline ends. This CDR3 has 16 amino acids. The germline V gene encodes CDR1 SGHAT and CDR2 FQNNGV. The CDR3 DNA is TGTGCCAGCAGTCGCAACTCAGGGGGGACCTACAATGAGCAGTTCTTC. This translates into CASSRNSGGTYNEQFF.

The chain uses TRBV7-2 and TRBJ1-1, with D uncertain. The ends were cut back, 4 bases at V and 1 base at J, with 13 bases in the middle. The germline V gene has CDR1 SGHTA and CDR2 FQGNSA. The CDR3 is made up of 15 amino acids. The CDR3 coding sequence is TGTGCCAGCAGCTCCCGCCTTGGGGAGAACACTGAAGCTTTCTTT. As protein: CASSSRLGENTEAFF.

The chain uses TRBV10-3 and TRBJ2-5; no reliable D call. Germline V gene lookup returns CDR1 ENHRY and CDR2 SYGVKD. There are 14 residues in the CDR3. V gave up 3 bases and J gave up 5 bases, with 13 bases separating them. The CDR3 sequence is CAISDPHSRETQYF. CDR3 sequence (DNA): TGTGCCATCAGTGACCCCCATAGTCGGGAGACCCAGTACTTC.

The chain combines TRBV12-3 or TRBV12-4 with TRBJ1-4, with D tentatively TRBD1 (5 bases). The V and J ends lost 6 bases and 3 bases respectively, with 14 bases between them. The CDR3 is 15 amino acids. CDR3 sequence: CASSRTRDPNEKLFF. The CDR3 DNA is TGTGCCAGCAGCCGGACCAGGGACCCTAATGAAAAACTGTTTTTT.

This clonotype was observed many times. The chain is built from TRBV7-2 and TRBJ1-3; D gene ambiguous. Germline values: CDR1 SGHTA, CDR2 FQGNSA. Deletions cut 3 bases from V and 0 bases from J, with 6 bases between. This CDR3 contains 14 residues. The CDR3 spells CASSLESSGNTIYF. CDR3 nucleotides: TGTGCCAGCAGCTTGGAGAGCTCTGGAAACACCATATATTTT.

V gene TRBV27 combines with J gene TRBJ2-6; D remains unclear. The CDR3 extends over 15 amino acids. Germline-derived CDR1 and CDR2 are MNHEY and SMNVEV (reference sequence). V lost 3 bases to trimming and J lost 10 bases, with 16 bases between them. The CDR3 DNA follows: TGTGCCAGCAGTTTGAATCCCCTCGGGCTTAACGTCCTGACTTTC. Its translation: CASSLNPLGLNVLTF.